This T cell receptor beta chain appears in the sequencing data of a study of spatial heterogeneity in lung cancer. CDR1 is SQVTM and CDR2 is ANQGSEA in the germline V gene. V lost 6 bases to trimming and J lost 2 bases; unmatched junction nucleotides: 10. The CDR3 is 15 residues long. TCRdb recomputed calls from the 5' RACE reads with MiXCR, one row per CDR3 protein. The sample lists about 39,000 distinct CDR3 sequences, roughly 5.8% occurring once. This clonotype was seen many times. Regarding time point: sample taken at primary tumor resection. Whole RNA, which was extracted from tumor, nontumor lung tissue or frozen PBMC, was sequenced without any cell sorting. A total of more than 65 untreated early-stage non-small cell lung cancer patients served as donors.

This material consisted of PBMCs, taken at surgery. The receptor was derived from a male donor with early-stage non-small cell lung cancer. The gene calls are TRBV29-1 and TRBJ1-2; 9 bases line up with TRBD1. CDR3 sequence reads: CSVHRTGVGNYGYTF. CDR3 nucleotides: TGCAGCGTCCATAGGACAGGGGTAGGAAACTATGGCTACACCTTC.